One sample yielded the 27 T cell receptor beta chains listed below, sequenced in a study of control samples from healthy donors and cancer patients. Libraries were prepared by immunoSEQ multiplex PCR; TCRdb keeps only in-frame clonotypes and omits some of them. Here the sample spans 120,000 or so clones, around 87% being singletons. Sequencing was carried out using blood. The receptors stem from a man in his sixties in good health.

V usage is TRBV28 and J usage is TRBJ1-5, with D hard to call. The CDR3 covers 13 residues. V was cut by 7 bases and J by 4 bases, with 11 bases left in between. Germline CDR1 MDHEN, CDR2 SYDVKM. As DNA, the CDR3 is TGTGCCAGCACGGCAACCCGAAATCAGCCCCAGCATTTT. Protein product: CASTATRNQPQHF. Looking up the rest from reference TRBV28 and TRBJ1-5 gives the full variable domain: DVKVTQSSRYLVKRTGEKVFLECVQDMDHENMFWYRQDPGLGLRLIYFSYDVKMKEKGDIPEGYSVSREKKERFSLILESASTNQTSMYLCASTATRNQPQHFGDGTRLSIL.

This chain connects TRBV19 to TRBJ1-2; 8 positions agree with TRBD1. V shed 3 bases and J 7 bases; nucleotides not matched to a gene: 4. The CDR3 length is 13 residues. Germline V CDR1 and CDR2: LNHDA, SQIVND (reference sequence). This CDR3 is CASSIRQGFGYTF. The CDR3 DNA is TGTGCCAGTAGTATCCGACAGGGGTTTGGCTACACCTTC.

V usage is TRBV28 and J usage is TRBJ1-5; a possible D gene is TRBD1 (5 bases). The CDR3 extends over 14 amino acids. V was pared by 5 bases and J by 7 bases, with 15 bases between. In germline, CDR1 is MDHEN, CDR2 SYDVKM. The CDR3 nucleotides read TGTGCCAGCAGTCCGCAGGGTTTATGGCAGCCCCAGCATTTT. Translating gives CASSPQGLWQPQHF.

The chain combines TRBV2 with TRBJ2-5; 12 bases match TRBD2. The CDR3 has 16 residues. Germline V gives CDR1 SNHLY, CDR2 FYNNEI. Trimming took 3 bases from V and 4 from J; bases not matched to a gene: 6. CDR3 sequence (DNA): TGTGCCAGCAGTGACTTAGGACTAGCGGGGATAGAGACCCAGTACTTC. This translates into CASSDLGLAGIETQYF.

V usage is TRBV24-1 and J usage is TRBJ2-1, with no clear D. CDR3 length equals 11 residues. V was shortened by 0 bases and J by 9 bases, with 2 bases between the two germline ends. Germline-derived CDR1 and CDR2 are KGHDR and SFDVKD. The CDR3 coding sequence is TGTGCCACCAGTGATTTGGGTGAGCAGTTCTTC. Its protein is CATSDLGEQFF.

This clone was observed once. The chain links TRBV21-1 to TRBJ1-5; whether TRBD1, the table's D call, matches the DNA was not checked. TRBV21-1 has pseudogene status. The CDR3 consists of 18 residues. This CDR3 reads CASNQKTGGHYSNQPQHF. The CDR3 DNA is TGTGCCAGCAACCAGAAAACAGGGGGACATTATAGCAATCAGCCCCAGCATTTT.

The rearrangement uses TRBV6-5 and TRBJ2-1; D ambiguous. Germline CDR1 and CDR2: MNHEY and SVGAGI. The CDR3 is made up of 13 amino acids. Trimming stripped 4 bases from V and 6 bases from J, with 10 bases between. The CDR3 loop reads CASSFGRPNEQFF. The CDR3 nucleotides read TGTGCCAGCAGTTTTGGCCGACCCAATGAGCAGTTCTTC.

The chain couples TRBV7-2 to TRBJ1-6; D perhaps matches TRBD1 (5 bases). V lost 1 base and J 6 bases, leaving 13 bases between the germline ends. The CDR3 runs 16 residues. Germline V gene lookup returns CDR1 SGHTA and CDR2 FQGNSA. CDR3 nucleotide sequence: TGTGCCAGCAGCTTAGAAGGCAGAGGGGCTAATTCACCCCTCCACTTT. It encodes CASSLEGRGANSPLHF.

This rearrangement joins TRBV19 to TRBJ1-1, with D tentatively TRBD1 (6 bases). The CDR3 extends over 12 amino acids. The V end lost 6 bases, the J end lost 5 bases, and 10 bases lay between the germline ends. Germline CDR1 and CDR2: LNHDA and SQIVND (reference sequence). The CDR3 DNA is TGTGCCAGTAGCGAACAGGGTACTGAAGCTTTCTTT. The encoded protein is CASSEQGTEAFF.

The V gene is TRBV24-1, the J gene TRBJ2-1; 10 bases align to TRBD2. Germline V lookup: CDR1 KGHDR, CDR2 SFDVKD. V shed 1 base and J 7 bases; nucleotides not matched to a gene: 3. The CDR3 covers 15 residues. CDR3 amino acids: CATSDFSGGLNEQFF. The CDR3 region has the DNA TGTGCCACCAGTGATTTTAGCGGGGGGCTTAATGAGCAGTTCTTC.

The V gene is TRBV18, the J gene TRBJ2-1; TRBD2 aligns across 12 bases. V was pared by 3 bases and J by 6 bases, with 6 bases of the junction left unmatched. The CDR3 runs 16 residues. Germline CDR1 is KGHSH and CDR2 is LQKENI. The CDR3 region is CASSPPSGGVSNEQFF. The CDR3 nucleotides are TGTGCCAGCTCACCCCCTAGCGGGGGGGTTTCCAATGAGCAGTTCTTC.

The gene calls are TRBV27 and TRBJ2-7; maybe TRBD1 (5 bases). The germline CDR1 and CDR2 sequences are MNHEY and SMNVEV (reference sequence). The CDR3 loop spans 14 amino acids. The V and J ends lost 9 bases and 2 bases respectively, with 17 bases between them. CDR3 sequence: CASVGAHPPYEQYF. The CDR3 DNA is TGTGCCAGTGTAGGGGCACACCCGCCCTACGAGCAGTACTTC.

The V gene is TRBV20-1, the J gene TRBJ1-1, with 9 bases matching TRBD1. Germline loops: CDR1 DFQATT, CDR2 SNEGSKA (reference sequence). V shed 3 bases and J 10 bases; nucleotides not matched to a gene: 6. The CDR3 is 12 amino acids. CDR3 in DNA: TGCAGTGCTAGTGGACAGGGGTTTGGAGCTTTCTTT. Translating it yields CSASGQGFGAFF.

This clone was seen a few times. The CDR3 DNA is TGCGCCAGCAGCCAAGTATTGGTCAGCGGGGGGGCCTACTACGAGCAGTACTTC. It specifies CASSQVLVSGGAYYEQYF. The chain is built from TRBV4-1 and TRBJ2-7, with 10 bases lining up with TRBD2. The CDR3 runs to 18 residues. Trimming removed 1 base from V and 3 bases from J; junction bases left unmatched: 12. Germline V CDR1 and CDR2: MGHRA, YSYEKL.

The rearrangement joins TRBV5-5 to TRBJ2-7, with D tentatively TRBD1 or TRBD2 (5 bases each). The CDR3 spans 15 residues. The germline V gene encodes CDR1 SGHKS and CDR2 YYEKEE (reference sequence). V was trimmed by 0 bases and J by 4 bases, leaving 14 bases between them. Here the CDR3 DNA reads TGTGCCAGCAGCTTGGCCGGGACCGGGATTTACGAGCAGTACTTC. As protein: CASSLAGTGIYEQYF.

The genes are TRBV2 and TRBJ1-5; D perhaps matches TRBD1 (5 bases). CDR3 size: 16 residues. The germline CDR1 and CDR2 sequences are SNHLY and FYNNEI. Trimming removed 6 bases from V and 3 bases from J, with 18 bases in between. For the CDR3, the DNA is TGTGCCAGCAGATTGGCAGGGAGTAGCCCCAATCAGCCCCAGCATTTT. Translation gives CASRLAGSSPNQPQHF.

CDR3 in amino acids: CASSVQGARSGNTIYF. The DNA for the CDR3 is TGTGCCAGTAGTGTACAGGGGGCGCGCTCTGGAAACACCATATATTTT. The genes are TRBV19 and TRBJ1-3, with 9 bases fitting TRBD1. The junction had 5 bases not matched to a gene; V was cut back by 5 bases and J by 0 bases. Germline CDR1 reads LNHDA; CDR2 reads SQIVND (reference sequence). CDR3 size: 16 residues.

This clone was seen just once. The J gene is TRBJ1-5, the V gene TRBV6-5; possibly TRBD1 for D (6 bases). The CDR3 extends over 14 amino acids. Germline V CDR1 and CDR2: MNHEY, SVGAGI. V shed 6 bases and J shed 2 bases, with 11 bases lying between them. The CDR3 region has the DNA TGTGCCAGCAGAGGAGGGGGGGGCAATCAGCCCCAGCATTTT. Encoded protein: CASRGGGGNQPQHF.

This rearrangement joins TRBV28 to TRBJ1-2, with D possibly TRBD1 on 6 matching bases. Per the germline V gene, CDR1 is MDHEN and CDR2 is SYDVKM. Trimming shortened V by 2 bases and J by 2 bases, and 12 bases separated the two germline ends. The CDR3 length is 15 residues. This chain's CDR3 is CASSLPQGTNYGYTF. The CDR3 DNA is TGTGCCAGCAGTTTACCACAGGGCACCAACTATGGCTACACCTTC.

This rearrangement joins TRBV2 to TRBJ2-2; D unclear. In germline, CDR1 is SNHLY, CDR2 FYNNEI. With 5 bases removed from V and 4 bases from J, the gap between germline ends came to 8 bases. CDR3 length: 13 residues. In DNA, the CDR3 is TGTGCCAGCAGTCTTGTACCCACCGGGGAGCTGTTTTTT. It is translated as CASSLVPTGELFF.

This clone was seen a handful of times. This chain joins TRBV20-1 and TRBJ2-5, with no clear D. Germline values: CDR1 DFQATT, CDR2 SNEGSKA (reference sequence). Trimming stripped 6 bases from V and 2 bases from J, with 7 bases between. This CDR3 contains 11 residues. The CDR3 region is CSATPQETQYF. CDR3 sequence (DNA): TGCAGTGCCACACCACAAGAGACCCAGTACTTC.

V and J are TRBV6-2 or TRBV6-3 and TRBJ2-2; TRBD2 matches 7 bases. The CDR3 totals 20 residues. The trim removed 0 bases at V and 0 bases at J, leaving 13 bases unmatched. Germline CDR1 reads MNHEY; CDR2 reads SVGEGT. This CDR3 is CASSYSTARGGLANTGELFF. CDR3 in DNA: TGTGCCAGCAGTTACTCGACCGCAAGGGGCGGACTAGCGAACACCGGGGAGCTGTTTTTT.

This chain links TRBV4-1 with TRBJ1-5, with D unresolved. V lost 1 base to trimming and J lost 3 bases, with 10 bases between them. The CDR3 is 15 amino acids. Looked up from germline, CDR1 is MGHRA and CDR2 is YSYEKL. CDR3 sequence: CASSQVLSDNQPQHF. The CDR3 DNA follows: TGCGCCAGCAGCCAAGTTCTTTCGGACAATCAGCCCCAGCATTTT.

This clone was seen just once. The chain joins TRBV7-9 to TRBJ1-2, with unresolved D. V shed 5 bases and J shed 2 bases, with 15 bases lying between them. Germline V lookup: CDR1 SEHNR, CDR2 FQNEAQ (reference sequence). This CDR3 is 15 amino acids long. CDR3 protein: CASSGGPGSNYGYTF. As DNA, the CDR3 is TGTGCCAGCAGCGGTGGCCCCGGGAGCAACTATGGCTACACCTTC.

The chain has TRBV10-3 and TRBJ2-5; 7 bases are a match to TRBD2. Trimming cost V 9 bases and J 2 bases; bases outside gene matches: 6. Germline V lookup: CDR1 ENHRY, CDR2 SYGVKD. The CDR3 is 13 residues long. CDR3 in DNA: TGTGCCATTGGGACTACGAATCAAGAGACCCAGTACTTC. Translated: CAIGTTNQETQYF.

The CDR3 loop is CASSPSTGVNSPLHF. Written as DNA, the CDR3 is TGTGCCAGCAGTCCATCGACAGGGGTGAATTCACCCCTCCACTTT. This rearrangement joins TRBV28 to TRBJ1-6, with 8 nucleotides matching TRBD1. Germline CDR1 MDHEN, CDR2 SYDVKM. The CDR3 is made up of 15 amino acids. J gave up 7 bases and V 5 bases, and 7 bases lay outside the gene matches.

This clone was detected only once. The genes are TRBV19 and TRBJ1-6, with D tentatively TRBD1 (5 bases). CDR1 is LNHDA and CDR2 is SQIVND in the germline V gene (reference sequence). This CDR3 is built from 14 residues. Trimming removed 5 bases from V and 9 bases from J, with 14 bases in between. The CDR3 DNA sequence: TGTGCCAGTAGTCCCGGGACCTCTGGTTCACCCCTCCACTTT. Translation: CASSPGTSGSPLHF. The whole variable domain, filled in from reference TRBV19 and TRBJ1-6, reads DGGITQSPKYLFRKEGQNVTLSCEQNLNHDAMYWYRQDPGQGLRLIYYSQIVNDFQKGDIAEGYSVSREKKESFPLTVTSAQKNPTAFYLCASSPGTSGSPLHFGNGTRLTVT.